This T cell receptor beta chain was obtained from a study of blood T cell repertoires in COVID-19. Study overall: Donors in the United States, Italy and Spain gave samples during acute or convalescent COVID-19. T cells, B-cell-depleted T cells, or PBMCs supplied cDNA or gDNA.

In the original processing: Estimation of nucleated cell counts was performed using reference gene primer amplification. The repertoire was sequenced with immunoSEQ multiplex PCR; TCRdb's copy has only in-frame clones and lacks some. That table is the source of V, J and clone size, and D and trimming were worked out from the DNA. The table includes about 240,000 clones, 82% detected once. This clone was seen once. Sequenced sample: peripheral blood. The receptor was derived from a woman aged 55-69 years with active or convalescent COVID-19.

The CDR3 sequence is CASGRENSYTF. CDR3 DNA: TGTGCCAGCGGCCGGGAAAACAGCTACACCTTC. This chain uses TRBV6-5 with TRBJ1-2; D gene unclear. There are 11 residues in the CDR3. The germline V gene encodes CDR1 MNHEY and CDR2 SVGAGI. V was trimmed by 8 bases and J by 9 bases, leaving 13 bases between them.